This entry lists 21 T cell receptor beta chains sequenced from one sample in a study of beta chain features in type 1 diabetes. The study reverse transcribed the entire isolated RNA, so it sequenced expressed TCRB transcripts. Only in-frame clones appear in the TCRdb table, and some are missing; sequencing was by immunoSEQ multiplex PCR. The sample lists about 900,000 clones, about 17% occurring once. Source material: naive CD4+ T cells from blood. The receptors were gathered from a woman between 18 and 29 years old in good health.

V is TRBV6-5 and J is TRBJ1-2; 7 bases agree with TRBD1. V lost 0 bases to trimming and J lost 4 bases; unmatched junction nucleotides: 5. CDR3 length equals 15 residues. CDR1 is MNHEY, CDR2 SVGAGI, per germline. CDR3 sequence (DNA): TGTGCCAGCAGTTACTCGAACAGGGGTGGCTATGGCTACACCTTC. It codes for CASSYSNRGGYGYTF.

The chain couples TRBV6-6 to TRBJ2-1, with D possibly TRBD1 on 5 matching bases. Per the germline V gene, CDR1 is MNHNY and CDR2 is SVGAGI (reference sequence). The V end was cut by 4 bases, the J end by 0 bases, with 10 bases between. The CDR3 runs 15 residues. The CDR3 sequence is CASSFLGPSYNEQFF. The CDR3 DNA follows: TGTGCCAGCAGTTTTCTGGGGCCCTCCTACAATGAGCAGTTCTTC.

This clone was picked up a small number of times. This chain links TRBV29-1 with TRBJ2-7, with D possibly called TRBD1 or TRBD2 (6 bases each). The CDR3 extends over 19 amino acids. The germline V and J ends were trimmed by 7 bases and 4 bases, with 35 bases remaining between them. The V gene's germline CDR1 is SQVTM and CDR2 ANQGSEA. The CDR3 coding sequence is TGCAGCGGAATTTCGCCGGGTACCAGGTCAGCGGCGGGACAATACGAGCAGTACTTC. It translates to CSGISPGTRSAAGQYEQYF.

This clone was seen repeatedly, ten times or more. The chain carries TRBV10-3 and TRBJ1-1, with D possibly TRBD1 on 6 matching bases. V was trimmed by 4 bases and J by 1 base, leaving 10 bases between them. This CDR3 comprises 14 residues. The germline gives CDR1 ENHRY, CDR2 SYGVKD. The CDR3 coding sequence is TGTGCCATCAGTGGGCAAGGGGGGAACACTGAAGCTTTCTTT. Its translation: CAISGQGGNTEAFF.

The rearrangement uses TRBV7-2 and TRBJ1-3; D unresolved. Trimming removed 7 bases at V and 0 bases at J, with 19 bases between. Germline V gene lookup returns CDR1 SGHTA and CDR2 FQGNSA. The CDR3 contains 17 residues. CDR3 sequence: CASNAAGHSNSGNTIYF. DNA of the CDR3: TGTGCCAGCAACGCTGCCGGGCACTCGAACTCTGGAAACACCATATATTTT.

Of note for this clone: This sample includes further DNA sequences coding for the same CDR3. J is TRBJ1-1 and V is TRBV5-4, with D hard to call. Germline V CDR1 and CDR2: SGHNT, YYREEE (reference sequence). V was shortened by 4 bases and J by 2 bases, with 12 bases between the two germline ends. The CDR3 contains 14 residues. CDR3 bases: TGTGCCAGCAGCCTTAGGACGGGTAACACTGAAGCTTTCTTT. As protein: CASSLRTGNTEAFF.

This clone came up a few times. The gene calls are TRBV13 and TRBJ2-1; 11 nucleotides align to TRBD1. Germline trimming cut 5 bases from V and 8 bases from J; bases unmatched to any gene: 8. Germline CDR1 and CDR2: PRHDT and FYEKMQ (reference sequence). This CDR3 contains 15 residues. The DNA for the CDR3 is TGTGCCAGCAGCCGCCGCGGACAGGGGGCACATGAGCAGTTCTTC. Translated: CASSRRGQGAHEQFF.

The V gene is TRBV7-8, the J gene TRBJ2-7; TRBD1 aligns across 9 bases. The ends lost 6 bases at V and 7 bases at J; junction bases unmatched: 13. The CDR3 contains 15 residues. Germline CDR1 reads SGHVS; CDR2 reads FQNEAQ. In DNA, the CDR3 is TGTGCCAGCAGGCGGACAGGGGTCCCCGATGAGGAGCAGTACTTC. It specifies CASRRTGVPDEEQYF.

With regard to this clone: The sample contains more than one DNA sequence encoding this CDR3. In DNA, the CDR3 is TGTGCCATCAGACCTGGACAGTCCTACGAGCAGTACTTC. This sequence encodes CAIRPGQSYEQYF. V gene TRBV10-3 combines with J gene TRBJ2-7; D might be TRBD1 (6 bases). Germline values: CDR1 ENHRY, CDR2 SYGVKD. CDR3 length equals 13 residues. V dropped 6 bases and J dropped 1 base, with 10 bases sitting between them.

In its sample, this clone was seen a few times. In DNA, the CDR3 is TGTGCCAGCCACCGGTCGAGGGGGTCCTACAATGAGCAGTTCTTC. It specifies CASHRSRGSYNEQFF. The chain carries TRBV19 and TRBJ2-1; D is perhaps TRBD1 (6 bases). Germline CDR1 reads LNHDA; CDR2 reads SQIVND (reference sequence). CDR3 length: 15 residues. Trimming cost V 9 bases and J 1 base, with 16 bases left between them.

This clone was seen a handful of times. This CDR3 is also generated by other DNA sequences in the sample. This sequence joins TRBV7-2 and TRBJ1-2; no definite D call. In germline, CDR1 is SGHTA, CDR2 FQGNSA. The CDR3 length is 13 residues. With 0 bases removed from V and 8 bases from J, the gap between germline ends came to 10 bases. Here the CDR3 reads CASSLAGLGGYTF. In DNA, the CDR3 is TGTGCCAGCAGCTTAGCAGGGCTCGGCGGCTACACCTTC.

The chain couples TRBV5-8 to TRBJ2-5; the D gene is possibly TRBD1 (6 bases). Trimming left V 5 bases short and J 2 bases short, with 16 bases between. CDR1 is SGHTS, CDR2 YDEGEE, per germline. This CDR3 spans 15 amino acids. CDR3 DNA sequence: TGTGCCAGCAGACGACGGGACACGTTACAAGAGACCCAGTACTTC. The encoded protein is CASRRRDTLQETQYF.

This clone turned up a few times. The J gene is TRBJ2-3, the V gene TRBV13; 8 nucleotides agree with TRBD2. V lost 5 bases and J lost 2; bases outside the gene matches: 9. The CDR3 runs 16 residues. Per the germline V gene, CDR1 is PRHDT and CDR2 is FYEKMQ (reference sequence). Here the CDR3 reads CASSTLLGLDTDTQYF. The CDR3 coding sequence is TGTGCCAGCAGCACGCTCCTGGGACTAGACACAGATACGCAGTATTTT.

This clone was detected a few times. This sequence joins TRBV6-5 and TRBJ1-3; D remains unclear. Trimming stripped 0 bases from V and 0 bases from J, with 6 bases between. The germline V gene has CDR1 MNHEY and CDR2 SVGAGI. CDR3 length: 15 residues. The CDR3 bases are TGTGCCAGCAGTTACTCGATGAGCTCTGGAAACACCATATATTTT. Amino acids: CASSYSMSSGNTIYF.

The chain links TRBV7-9 to TRBJ2-5; 7 bases are a match to TRBD2. Germline trimming cut 6 bases from V and 4 bases from J; bases unmatched to any gene: 5. CDR3 length equals 13 residues. CDR1 is SEHNR, CDR2 FQNEAQ, per germline (reference sequence). In DNA, the CDR3 is TGTGCCAGCAGGGCGGGGGAGCGAGAGACCCAGTACTTC. Its protein product is CASRAGERETQYF. Combining the CDR3 with reference TRBV7-9 and TRBJ2-5 gives the whole variable domain DTGVSQNPRHKITKRGQNVTFRCDPISEHNRLYWYRQTLGQGPEFLTYFQNEAQLEKSRLLSDRFSAERPKGSFSTLEIQRTEQGDSAMYLCASRAGERETQYFGPGTRLLVL.

The V gene is TRBV7-9, the J gene TRBJ1-1; 8 nucleotides line up with TRBD1. Germline V gene lookup returns CDR1 SEHNR and CDR2 FQNEAQ (reference sequence). The CDR3 is made up of 17 amino acids. The trim removed 1 base at V and 1 base at J, leaving 8 bases unmatched. The CDR3 sequence is CASSLGQGLPKNTEAFF. CDR3 sequence (DNA): TGTGCCAGCAGCTTAGGACAGGGGTTACCCAAGAACACTGAAGCTTTCTTT.

In this sample, this clone turned up once. The CDR3 nucleotides read TGTGCCAGCAGTCCCCGGGACAGGGAGATTGAAAAACTGTTTTTT. Translation: CASSPRDREIEKLFF. This chain uses TRBV28 with TRBJ1-4; 9 bases align to TRBD1. Germline CDR1 is MDHEN and CDR2 is SYDVKM. The CDR3 is made up of 15 amino acids. V lost 5 bases and J lost 7; bases outside the gene matches: 8.

The chain joins TRBV11-3 to TRBJ2-3; D not resolved. The V gene's germline CDR1 is SGHNT and CDR2 YENEEA. The V gene lost 2 bases and the J gene lost 2 bases, with 8 bases spanning the gap. The CDR3 covers 14 residues. This CDR3 reads CASSLSRYTDTQYF. Here the CDR3 DNA reads TGTGCCAGCAGCTTAAGCCGCTACACAGATACGCAGTATTTT.

In this sample, this clone turned up a few times. V gene TRBV28 combines with J gene TRBJ1-4; D perhaps matches TRBD1 (5 bases). Germline V gene data show CDR1 as MDHEN and CDR2 as SYDVKM. The CDR3 totals 15 residues. Trimming removed 3 bases at V and 6 bases at J, with 14 bases between. DNA for the CDR3: TGTGCCAGCAGTTTCTACAGAGGAGGGGATGAAAAACTGTTTTTT. Translated: CASSFYRGGDEKLFF.

This clone was seen more than once but under ten times. The genes are TRBV2 and TRBJ1-3; 8 bases match TRBD1. Looked up from germline, CDR1 is SNHLY and CDR2 is FYNNEI. Trimming cost V 8 bases and J 3 bases; bases outside gene matches: 6. The CDR3 covers 14 residues. CDR3 region: CASRRTGSGNTIYF. CDR3 DNA sequence: TGTGCCAGCCGTAGGACAGGGAGTGGAAACACCATATATTTT. The whole variable domain, remainder taken from reference TRBV2 and TRBJ1-3, is EPEVTQTPSHQVTQMGQEVILRCVPISNHLYFYWYRQILGQKVEFLVSFYNNEISEKSEIFDDQFSVERPDGSNFTLKIRSTKLEDSAMYFCASRRTGSGNTIYFGEGSWLTVV.

The CDR3 DNA reads as TGTGCCAGCAGTTTAACCGGGAGGACCTATGGCTACACCTTC. Protein product: CASSLTGRTYGYTF. This rearrangement joins TRBV28 to TRBJ1-2; D unresolved. The germline V gene has CDR1 MDHEN and CDR2 SYDVKM. Trimming pared 2 bases from V and 4 bases from J, leaving 11 bases between. This CDR3 comprises 14 residues.